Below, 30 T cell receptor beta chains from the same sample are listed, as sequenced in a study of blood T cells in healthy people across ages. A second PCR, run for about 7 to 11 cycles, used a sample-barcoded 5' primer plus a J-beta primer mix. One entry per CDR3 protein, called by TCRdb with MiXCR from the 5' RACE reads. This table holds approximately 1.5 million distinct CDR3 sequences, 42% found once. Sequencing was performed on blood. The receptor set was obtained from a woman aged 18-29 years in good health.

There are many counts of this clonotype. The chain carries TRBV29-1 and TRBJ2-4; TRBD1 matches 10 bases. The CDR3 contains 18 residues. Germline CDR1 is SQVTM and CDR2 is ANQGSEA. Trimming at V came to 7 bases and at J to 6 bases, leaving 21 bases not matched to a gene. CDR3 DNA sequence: TGCAGCGCTTCGTCGCGGGACAGGGGTATTAAGGGGGTAAACATTCAGTACTTC. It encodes CSASSRDRGIKGVNIQYF.

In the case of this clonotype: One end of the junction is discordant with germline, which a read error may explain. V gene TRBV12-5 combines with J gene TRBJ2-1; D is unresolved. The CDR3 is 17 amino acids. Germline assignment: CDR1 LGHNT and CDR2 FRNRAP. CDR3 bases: TGTGCTAGGGGTTCATTTTCGACCGTGAACTCCTACAATGAGCAGTTCTTC. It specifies CARGSFSTVNSYNEQFF.

CDR3 amino acids: CATSDDLTEPSYEQYF. The CDR3 DNA sequence: TGTGCCACCAGTGATGACCTGACAGAGCCTTCCTACGAGCAGTACTTC. The gene calls are TRBV24-1 and TRBJ2-7; a weak D match, TRBD1 (5 bases). The V and J ends lost 3 bases and 1 base respectively, with 15 bases between them. Germline CDR1 is KGHDR and CDR2 is SFDVKD. The CDR3 totals 16 residues.

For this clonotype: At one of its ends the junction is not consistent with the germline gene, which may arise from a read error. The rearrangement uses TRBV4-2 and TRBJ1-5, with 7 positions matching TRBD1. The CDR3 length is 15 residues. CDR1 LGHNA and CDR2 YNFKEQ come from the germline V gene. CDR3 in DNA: TGTGCCAGCAAAACTCACCGGGACAGTAATCGGCCCCAGCATTTT. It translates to CASKTHRDSNRPQHF.

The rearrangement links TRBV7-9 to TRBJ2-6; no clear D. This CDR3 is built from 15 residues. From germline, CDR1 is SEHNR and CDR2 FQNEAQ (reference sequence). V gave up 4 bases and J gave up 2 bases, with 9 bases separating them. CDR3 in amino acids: CASSSTRTGANVLTF. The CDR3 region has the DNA TGTGCCAGCAGCTCGACCCGGACTGGGGCCAACGTCCTGACTTTC. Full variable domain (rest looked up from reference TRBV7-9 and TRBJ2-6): DTGVSQNPRHKITKRGQNVTFRCDPISEHNRLYWYRQTLGQGPEFLTYFQNEAQLEKSRLLSDRFSAERPKGSFSTLEIQRTEQGDSAMYLCASSSTRTGANVLTFGAGSRLTVL.

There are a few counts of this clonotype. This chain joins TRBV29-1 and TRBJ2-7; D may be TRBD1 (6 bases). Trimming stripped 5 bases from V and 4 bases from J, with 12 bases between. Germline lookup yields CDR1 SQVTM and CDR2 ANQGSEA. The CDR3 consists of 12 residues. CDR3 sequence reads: CSVLDRLYEQYF. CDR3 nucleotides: TGCAGCGTTTTGGACAGACTTTACGAGCAGTACTTC.

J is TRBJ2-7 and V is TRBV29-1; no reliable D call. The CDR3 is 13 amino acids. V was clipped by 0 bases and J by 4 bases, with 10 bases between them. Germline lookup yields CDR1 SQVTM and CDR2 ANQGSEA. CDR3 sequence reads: CSVEDPVRYEQYF. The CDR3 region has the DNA TGCAGCGTTGAAGATCCTGTGAGATACGAGCAGTACTTC.

CDR3 nucleotides: TGCAGTGCCCGCCGTTATGGGAACACCGGGGAGCTGTTTTTT. Amino acids: CSARRYGNTGELFF. The gene calls are TRBV20-1 and TRBJ2-2; no clear D gene. The CDR3 is 14 amino acids. The germline V and J ends were trimmed by 6 bases and 1 base, with 12 bases remaining between them. Germline V gene lookup returns CDR1 DFQATT and CDR2 SNEGSKA (reference sequence).

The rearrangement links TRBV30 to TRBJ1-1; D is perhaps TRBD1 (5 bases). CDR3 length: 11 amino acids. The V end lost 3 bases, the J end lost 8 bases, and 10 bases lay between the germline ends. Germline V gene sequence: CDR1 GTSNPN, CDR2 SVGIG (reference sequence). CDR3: CAWRVRQEAFF. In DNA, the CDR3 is TGTGCCTGGAGGGTAAGACAGGAAGCTTTCTTT.

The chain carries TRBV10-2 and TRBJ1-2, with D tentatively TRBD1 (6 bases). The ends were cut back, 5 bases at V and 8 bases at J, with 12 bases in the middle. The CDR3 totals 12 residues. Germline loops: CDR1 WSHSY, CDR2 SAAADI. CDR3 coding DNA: TGCGCCAGCAGTCAGGCAGGGGTAGGCTACACCTTC. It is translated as CASSQAGVGYTF.

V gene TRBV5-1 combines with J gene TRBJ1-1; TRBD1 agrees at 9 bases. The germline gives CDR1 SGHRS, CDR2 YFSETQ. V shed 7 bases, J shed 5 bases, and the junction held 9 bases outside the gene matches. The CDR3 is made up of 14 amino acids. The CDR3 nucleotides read TGCGCCAGCGGCTCCGGGACAGGGAGGACTGAAGCTTTCTTT. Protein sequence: CASGSGTGRTEAFF.

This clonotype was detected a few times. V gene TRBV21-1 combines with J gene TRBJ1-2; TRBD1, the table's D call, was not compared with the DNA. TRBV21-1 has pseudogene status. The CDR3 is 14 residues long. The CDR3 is CANQGGPRSYGYTF. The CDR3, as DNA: TGTGCCAACCAAGGGGGCCCAAGAAGCTATGGCTACACCTTC.

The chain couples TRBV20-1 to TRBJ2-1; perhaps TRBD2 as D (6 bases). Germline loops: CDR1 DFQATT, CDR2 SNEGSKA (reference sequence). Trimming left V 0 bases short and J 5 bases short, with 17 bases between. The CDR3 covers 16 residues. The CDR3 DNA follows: TGCAGTGCTAGAGATGGTGGAGGGACTTATAACAATGAGCAGTTCTTC. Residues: CSARDGGGTYNNEQFF.

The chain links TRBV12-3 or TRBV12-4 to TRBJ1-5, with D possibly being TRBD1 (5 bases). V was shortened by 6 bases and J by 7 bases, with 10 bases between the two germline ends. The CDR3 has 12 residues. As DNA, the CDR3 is TGTGCCAGCAGCCAGGGTATCCAGCCCCAGCATTTT. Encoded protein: CASSQGIQPQHF.

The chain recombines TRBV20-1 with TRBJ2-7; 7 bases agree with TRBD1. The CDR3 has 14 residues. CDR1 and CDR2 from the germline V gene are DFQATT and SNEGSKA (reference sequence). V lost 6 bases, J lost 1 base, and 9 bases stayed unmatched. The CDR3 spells CSAPKDRRSYEQYF. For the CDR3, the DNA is TGCAGTGCACCTAAGGACAGGAGATCCTACGAGCAGTACTTC.

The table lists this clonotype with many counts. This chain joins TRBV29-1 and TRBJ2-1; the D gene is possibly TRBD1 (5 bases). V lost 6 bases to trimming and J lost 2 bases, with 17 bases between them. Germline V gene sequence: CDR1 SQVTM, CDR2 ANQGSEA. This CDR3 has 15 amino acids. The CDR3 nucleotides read TGCAGCGTCCCGGCGGCAGGGCTTCCCTACAATGAGCAGTTCTTC. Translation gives CSVPAAGLPYNEQFF.

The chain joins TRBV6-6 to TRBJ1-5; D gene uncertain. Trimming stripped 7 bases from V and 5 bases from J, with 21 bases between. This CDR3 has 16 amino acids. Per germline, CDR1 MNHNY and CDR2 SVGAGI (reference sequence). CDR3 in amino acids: CASTSSQLGLDQPQHF. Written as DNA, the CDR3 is TGTGCCAGCACTTCCTCCCAGTTGGGGTTAGATCAGCCCCAGCATTTT.

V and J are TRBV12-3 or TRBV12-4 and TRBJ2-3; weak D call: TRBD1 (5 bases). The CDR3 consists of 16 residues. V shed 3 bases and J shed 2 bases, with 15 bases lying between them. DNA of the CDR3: TGTGCCAGCAGTTTCGGAGACAGTGTTGACACAGATACGCAGTATTTT. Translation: CASSFGDSVDTDTQYF.

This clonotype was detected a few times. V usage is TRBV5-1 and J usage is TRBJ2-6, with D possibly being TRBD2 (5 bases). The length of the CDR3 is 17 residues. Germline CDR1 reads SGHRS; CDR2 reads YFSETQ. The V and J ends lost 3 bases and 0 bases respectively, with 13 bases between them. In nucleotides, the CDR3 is TGCGCCAGCAGCTGGAGGCAGTTTCCCTCTGGGGCCAACGTCCTGACTTTC. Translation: CASSWRQFPSGANVLTF.

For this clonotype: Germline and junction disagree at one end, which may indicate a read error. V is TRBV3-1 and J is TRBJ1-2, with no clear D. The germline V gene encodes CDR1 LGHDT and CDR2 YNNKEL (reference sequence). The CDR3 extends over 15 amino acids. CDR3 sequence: CASNQAPGQFYGYTF. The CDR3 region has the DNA TGTGCCAGCAACCAAGCCCCTGGGCAGTTCTATGGCTACACCTTC.

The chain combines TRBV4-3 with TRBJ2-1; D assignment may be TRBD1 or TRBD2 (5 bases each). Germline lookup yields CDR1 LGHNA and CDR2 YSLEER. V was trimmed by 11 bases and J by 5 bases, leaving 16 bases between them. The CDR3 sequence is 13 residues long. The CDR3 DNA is TGCGCCTTCCGGGGCGCCGGTCACAATGAGCAGTTCTTC. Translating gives CAFRGAGHNEQFF.

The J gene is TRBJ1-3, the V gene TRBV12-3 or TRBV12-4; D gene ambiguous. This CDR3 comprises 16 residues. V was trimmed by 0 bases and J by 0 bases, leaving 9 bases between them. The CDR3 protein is CASSLAFSSSGNTIYF. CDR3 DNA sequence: TGTGCCAGCAGTTTAGCGTTCTCGAGCTCTGGAAACACCATATATTTT.

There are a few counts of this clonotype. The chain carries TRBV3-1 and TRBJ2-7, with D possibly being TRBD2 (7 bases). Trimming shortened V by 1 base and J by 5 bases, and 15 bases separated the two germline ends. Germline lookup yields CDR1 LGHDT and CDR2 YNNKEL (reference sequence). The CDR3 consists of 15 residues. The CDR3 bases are TGTGCCAGCAGCCAAGTCGGGGGGCCTCCGGACGAGCAGTACTTC. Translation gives CASSQVGGPPDEQYF.

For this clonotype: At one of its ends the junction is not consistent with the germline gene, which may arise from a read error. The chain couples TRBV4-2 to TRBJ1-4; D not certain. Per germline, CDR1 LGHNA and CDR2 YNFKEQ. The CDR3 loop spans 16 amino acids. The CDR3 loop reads CAGSQDGGGGNEKLFF. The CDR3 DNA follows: TGTGCCGGCAGCCAAGATGGAGGAGGCGGTAATGAAAAACTGTTTTTT.

The CDR3 reads CSLAGAQETQYF. The CDR3 nucleotides are TGCAGCCTTGCTGGGGCCCAAGAGACCCAGTACTTC. The rearrangement links TRBV29-1 to TRBJ2-5; possibly TRBD1 for D (5 bases). Between the trimmed V and J ends, which lost 8 bases and 1 base, there was a span of 11 bases. The CDR3 covers 12 residues. The germline CDR1 and CDR2 sequences are SQVTM and ANQGSEA.

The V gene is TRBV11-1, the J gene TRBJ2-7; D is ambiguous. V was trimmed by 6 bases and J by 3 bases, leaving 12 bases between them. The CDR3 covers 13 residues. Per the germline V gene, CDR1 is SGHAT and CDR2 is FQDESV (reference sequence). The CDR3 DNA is TGTGCCAGCAGTCCGACCCCGGGCTACGAGCAGTACTTC. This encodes CASSPTPGYEQYF. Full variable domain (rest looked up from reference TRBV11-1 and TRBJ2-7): EAEVAQSPRYKITEKSQAVAFWCDPISGHATLYWYRQILGQGPELLVQFQDESVVDDSQLPKDRFSAERLKGVDSTLKIQPAELGDSAMYLCASSPTPGYEQYFGPGTRLTVT.

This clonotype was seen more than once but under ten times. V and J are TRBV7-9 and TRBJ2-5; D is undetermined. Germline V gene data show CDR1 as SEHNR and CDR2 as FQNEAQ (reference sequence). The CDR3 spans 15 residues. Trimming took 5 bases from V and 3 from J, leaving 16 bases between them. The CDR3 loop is CASSTGSVMKETQYF. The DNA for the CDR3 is TGTGCCAGCAGCACCGGGTCAGTAATGAAAGAGACCCAGTACTTC.

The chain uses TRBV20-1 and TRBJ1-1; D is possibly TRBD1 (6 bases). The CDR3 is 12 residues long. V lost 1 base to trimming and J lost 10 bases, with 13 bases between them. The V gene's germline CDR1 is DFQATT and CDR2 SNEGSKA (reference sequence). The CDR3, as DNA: TGCAGTGCTAGAGGCGACAGGAGCGTAGCTTTCTTT. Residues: CSARGDRSVAFF.

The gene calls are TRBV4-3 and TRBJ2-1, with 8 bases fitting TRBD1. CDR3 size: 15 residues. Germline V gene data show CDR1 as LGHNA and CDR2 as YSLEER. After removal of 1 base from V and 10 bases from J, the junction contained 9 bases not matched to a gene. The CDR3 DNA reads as TGCGCCAGCAGCCAAGTCGGACAGGGTCCCTACGAGCAGTTCTTC. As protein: CASSQVGQGPYEQFF.

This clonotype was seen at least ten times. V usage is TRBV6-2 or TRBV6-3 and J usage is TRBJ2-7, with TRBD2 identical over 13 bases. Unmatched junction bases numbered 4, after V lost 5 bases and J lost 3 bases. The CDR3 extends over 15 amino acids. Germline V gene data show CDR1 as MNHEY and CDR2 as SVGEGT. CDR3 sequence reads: CASSGRLAGGYEQYF. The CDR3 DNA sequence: TGTGCCAGCAGTGGGAGACTAGCGGGGGGCTACGAGCAGTACTTC.